These T cell receptor beta chains were read from a single sample in a study of cytomegalovirus exposure and HLA in healthy donors. Profiling relied on immunoSEQ multiplex PCR, and the TCRdb table lists in-frame clones only, not all of them. The sample carries some 120,000 clones, about four fifths recorded once. The source material was PBMCs. These TCRs come from a woman aged 50 to 65 in good health and CMV-seropositive. The conserved cysteine and the conserved F or W are not part of the CDR3 here.

j_gene	v_gene	len	CDR3aa
TRBJ2-1	TRBV5-1	13	ASSSSGEPYNEQF
-	TRBV13	12	ASSLSGGTTEQY
TRBJ2-5	TRBV6-6	12	ASSPLAGVAEQY
TRBJ2-2	TRBV5-1	14	ASTLGRGAGTGELF
TRBJ2-5	TRBV7-3	13	ASSSQGGLSETQY
TRBJ1-1	TRBV2	11	ATSTGPNTEAF
TRBJ1-5	TRBV6-6	12	ASSYPTGLEPQH
TRBJ2-1	TRBV29-1	13	SVLGTKSSYNEQF
TRBJ1-6	TRBV6-5	13	ASSYLQGSNSPLH
TRBJ1-2	TRBV19	13	ASSTPRRGIYGYT
TRBJ2-3	TRBV6-6	14	ASAPVGGGKTDTQY
TRBJ1-4	TRBV6-5	13	ASSGTGGRYEKLF
TRBJ2-1	TRBV4-2	16	ASSQDRRKGLAGSWPF
TRBJ2-3	TRBV10-3	13	AISQTSGGVDTQY
TRBJ2-5	TRBV30	10	AGQRGMGTQY
TRBJ2-5	TRBV2	11	ASTRGREETQY
TRBJ1-5	TRBV4-2	14	ASSRSNTGGNQPQH
TRBJ1-2	TRBV20-1	9	SAREGEKPT
TRBJ2-5	TRBV11-3	11	ASSLDQVSAQY
TRBJ2-3	TRBV7-9	13	ASSLTSGRTDTQY
TRBJ2-1	TRBV18	15	ASSPRGYGLDYNEQF
TRBJ1-5	TRBV7-8	14	ASSLARDSFNQPQH
TRBJ1-2	TRBV6-5	13	ASSYRDRGGYGYT
TRBJ1-1	TRBV4-1	11	ASSHYRGPEAF
TRBJ2-3	TRBV6-1	13	ASSTISRATDTQY
TRBJ2-2	TRBV4-2	12	ASSQDRNTGELF
TRBJ2-5	TRBV5-1	15	ASKRASGGAGRETQY
TRBJ2-7	TRBV9	13	ASSAGRTGSYEQY
TRBJ2-1	TRBV5-1	12	ASSFGGGGNEQF
TRBJ1-2	TRBV10-3	11	AISELGQVRLT
TRBJ1-2	TRBV14	13	ASSHRDRGSLGYT
TRBJ2-3	TRBV30	15	AWRLAGVSLFTDTQY
TRBJ2-3	TRBV9	11	AGGQGSTDTQY
TRBJ2-4	TRBV6-1	10	ASSGDRGIQY
TRBJ1-5	TRBV19	13	ASSTLGREDQPQH
TRBJ2-2	TRBV30	13	ASGYRVENTGELF
TRBJ2-3	TRBV13	14	ASSLGISGSTDTQY
TRBJ1-2	TRBV5-4	12	ASSPGLANYGYT
TRBJ2-7	TRBV11-1	11	ASSSDSSYEQY
TRBJ1-1	TRBV18	12	ASSPGSADTEAF
TRBJ2-3	TRBV5-8	13	ASSLGTSGTDTQY
TRBJ1-1	TRBV19	14	ASSPGTGGLNTEAF
TRBJ1-4	TRBV30	13	AWSPSGTGGEKLF
TRBJ1-2	TRBV2	12	ASSPDRDYYGYT
TRBJ1-5	TRBV2	12	ASSPGQSNQPQH
TRBJ1-5	TRBV7-2	13	ASSGWEGRNQPQH
TRBJ2-7	TRBV9	12	ASSVDSLGYEQY
TRBJ2-3	TRBV11-3	14	ASSLGGLAGADTQY
TRBJ2-7	TRBV29-1	8	SVGGLAPY
TRBJ1-5	TRBV27	13	ASSYDRASNQPQH
TRBJ2-2	TRBV5-1	14	ASSWSTVANTGELF